This T cell receptor (beta chain) was captured by sequencing in a study of T cell repertoires in cytomegalovirus infection. TCRdb re-called the reads through MiXCR, storing one row per CDR3 protein. The sample yields roughly 51,000 distinct CDR3 sequences, over 15% seen once. Trimming cost V 0 bases and J 3 bases; bases outside gene matches: 6. Germline CDR1 reads SNHLY; CDR2 reads FYNNEI. The CDR3 has 16 residues. For this clonotype: What it recognizes is unknown.

The sample was CD8+ T cells from cultured PBMCs, taken from culture after CMV antigen stimulation. This sequence joins TRBV2 and TRBJ2-3; 7 bases line up with TRBD1. The TCR sequence derives from a human donor in good health (CMV status not recorded). Some clones in this sample may be carry-over from other donors' samples. CDR3 sequence reads: CASSEARAGGTDTQYF. The DNA for the CDR3 is TGTGCCAGCAGTGAAGCGCGGGCAGGGGGAACAGATACGCAGTATTTT. Together with reference TRBV2 and TRBJ2-3, the CDR3 gives the full variable domain: EPEVTQTPSHQVTQMGQEVILRCVPISNHLYFYWYRQILGQKVEFLVSFYNNEISEKSEIFDDQFSVERPDGSNFTLKIRSTKLEDSAMYFCASSEARAGGTDTQYFGPGTRLTVL.